This entry describes one T cell receptor (beta chain). The data derive from a study of blood T cell repertoires in COVID-19. Overall study context: The samples span acute and convalescent COVID-19 from the United States, Italy and Spain. PBMCs, B-cell-depleted T cells, or T cells provided the cDNA or gDNA that made up the material.

Per the original data handling: Reference gene primer amplification in the assay estimated nucleated cell counts. Assay used: immunoSEQ multiplex PCR; TCRdb lists only in-frame clones, some missing. D and trimming come from the DNA, and the V and J calls and clone size come from that table. The sample has tens of thousands of clones; more than 80% are singletons. Trimming removed 0 bases from V and 1 base from J, with 19 bases in between. The CDR3 is 19 amino acids. Germline V gene lookup returns CDR1 MNHEY and CDR2 SMNVEV (reference sequence). The chain is built from TRBV27 and TRBJ2-1; D is possibly TRBD1 (6 bases). The material sequenced was peripheral blood. The TCR was taken from a human donor in a cohort sampled during active COVID-19. In nucleotides, the CDR3 is TGTGCCAGCAGTTTATCCGTGGGGGCCCCTCTGGTATCCTACAATGAGCAGTTCTTC. It is translated as CASSLSVGAPLVSYNEQFF.